Shown below are 26 T cell receptor beta chains from a single sample sequenced in a study of T cells after yellow fever vaccination. TCRdb re-derived calls from the 5' RACE reads in MiXCR, one entry per CDR3 protein. Of some 250,000 distinct CDR3 sequences in the sample, 6.9% were seen once. Sequenced material: CD4+ T cells sorted from PBMCs, taken 15 days after the yellow fever booster vaccination. These receptors were collected from a man younger than 40 who received the YFV17D yellow fever vaccine.

There are many counts of this clonotype. The chain employs TRBV29-1 and TRBJ2-1, with D unclear. Germline CDR1 SQVTM, CDR2 ANQGSEA. The CDR3 sequence is 12 residues long. The V end lost 3 bases, the J end lost 6 bases, and 9 bases lay between the germline ends. The CDR3 DNA is TGCAGCGTTGACTGGGCGACCAATGAGCAGTTCTTC. Its translation: CSVDWATNEQFF.

The chain uses TRBV6-5 and TRBJ2-2, with D hard to call. Trimming stripped 0 bases from V and 0 bases from J, with 11 bases between. The CDR3 sequence is 17 residues long. CDR1 is MNHEY, CDR2 SVGAGI, per germline. In DNA, the CDR3 is TGTGCCAGCAGTTACTCGATTATGGTGGCGAACACCGGGGAGCTGTTTTTT. This translates into CASSYSIMVANTGELFF.

V usage is TRBV10-2 and J usage is TRBJ1-2; 10 positions match TRBD1. This CDR3 spans 14 amino acids. The germline CDR1 and CDR2 sequences are WSHSY and SAAADI. V dropped 6 bases and J dropped 4; count of bases not matched to a gene: 5. The CDR3 region has the DNA TGCGCCAGCAGAGAGACAGGGGGCGTCTATGGCTACACCTTC. Its protein is CASRETGGVYGYTF.

The chain combines TRBV18 with TRBJ2-7; 10 bases map to TRBD2. Germline V gene sequence: CDR1 KGHSH, CDR2 LQKENI. Trimming cost V 4 bases and J 1 base; bases outside gene matches: 10. The CDR3 totals 17 residues. CDR3 DNA: TGTGCCAGCTCACGTCAGTCTAGCGGGAGTGGGTCCTACGAGCAGTACTTC. It specifies CASSRQSSGSGSYEQYF.

The chain is built from TRBV5-6 and TRBJ2-7, with TRBD1 matching 7 bases. The V and J ends lost 5 bases and 6 bases, in that order; junction bases with no gene match: 5. Germline values: CDR1 SGHDT, CDR2 YYEEEE. The CDR3 contains 12 residues. CDR3 DNA sequence: TGTGCCAGCAGACAAACAGGGGCCGAGCAGTACTTC. As protein: CASRQTGAEQYF.

Of note for this clonotype: A much larger clone lies a single base off, so this may be a read error. The chain employs TRBV18 and TRBJ2-7; 13 bases line up with TRBD2. Germline assignment: CDR1 KGHSH and CDR2 LQKENI. The CDR3 contains 16 residues. The CDR3 loop reads CAISRTSGSKVYEQYF. The CDR3 nucleotides are TGTGCCATCTCACGGACTAGCGGGAGTAAGGTATACGAGCAGTACTTC.

This clonotype appeared a few times. The CDR3, as DNA: TGCAGCGTTGCCTCTAGCGGAGGAGAGACCCAGTACTTC. It specifies CSVASSGGETQYF. V and J are TRBV29-1 and TRBJ2-5, with 7 bases fitting TRBD2. The V gene end was trimmed by 4 bases and the J gene end by 4 bases; junction bases not matched to a gene: 6. CDR1 and CDR2 from the germline V gene are SQVTM and ANQGSEA. The CDR3 has 13 amino acids.

This chain joins TRBV9 and TRBJ2-2, with 7 bases aligning to TRBD2. This CDR3 is 16 amino acids long. In germline, CDR1 is SGDLS, CDR2 YYNGEE. J gave up 2 bases and V 0 bases, and 4 bases lay outside the gene matches. The CDR3 nucleotides are TGTGCCAGCAGCGTAGGAGCGGGACTCAACACCGGGGAGCTGTTTTTT. Protein: CASSVGAGLNTGELFF.

The table lists this clonotype with a few counts. In nucleotides, the CDR3 is TGCGCCAGCAGCTCGACCACTAGCGGGAGGTGGGCCGGGGAGCTGTTTTTT. This sequence encodes CASSSTTSGRWAGELFF. The chain recombines TRBV5-1 with TRBJ2-2, with 12 bases aligning to TRBD2. The V gene end was trimmed by 3 bases and the J gene end by 6 bases; junction bases not matched to a gene: 9. The V gene's germline CDR1 is SGHRS and CDR2 YFSETQ. This CDR3 spans 17 amino acids.

This clonotype was observed at least ten times. The chain employs TRBV29-1 and TRBJ2-3, with D perhaps TRBD2 (5 bases). Trimming removed 4 bases from V and 0 bases from J, with 11 bases in between. Germline CDR1 SQVTM, CDR2 ANQGSEA. This CDR3 has 14 amino acids. The CDR3 loop is CSVGRGSSTDTQYF. The CDR3 DNA follows: TGCAGCGTTGGGAGAGGGTCGAGCACAGATACGCAGTATTTT.

This clonotype appeared a few times. CDR3 sequence: CASSSMNYGYTF. Here the CDR3 DNA reads TGTGCCAGCTCTTCAATGAACTATGGCTACACCTTC. The chain couples TRBV6-5 to TRBJ1-2; D uncertain. With 8 bases removed from V and 2 bases from J, the gap between germline ends came to 9 bases. Germline V CDR1 and CDR2: MNHEY, SVGAGI. This CDR3 comprises 12 residues.

This clonotype was picked up a small number of times. J is TRBJ2-7 and V is TRBV29-1; TRBD2 matches at 8 bases. The junction had 4 bases not matched to a gene; V was cut back by 4 bases and J by 5 bases. The CDR3 spans 12 residues. Germline V gene data show CDR1 as SQVTM and CDR2 as ANQGSEA. This chain's CDR3 is CSVGGTSNEQYF. The CDR3 DNA is TGCAGCGTTGGGGGGACTAGTAACGAGCAGTACTTC.

The rearrangement joins TRBV4-3 to TRBJ1-3; D ambiguous. Trimming left V 0 bases short and J 0 bases short, with 3 bases between. This CDR3 region has 14 residues. Germline CDR1 and CDR2: LGHNA and YSLEER. CDR3 DNA: TGCGCCAGCAGCCAAGAAACCTCTGGAAACACCATATATTTT. Protein sequence: CASSQETSGNTIYF.

This chain connects TRBV5-6 to TRBJ2-1; the match to TRBD2 covers 8 bases. The CDR3 extends over 17 amino acids. V lost 5 bases, J lost 0 bases, and 10 bases stayed unmatched. In germline, CDR1 is SGHDT, CDR2 YYEEEE. The chain's CDR3 is CASRWTSRSRSYNEQFF. The CDR3 DNA reads as TGTGCCAGCAGGTGGACTAGCCGTTCTCGCTCCTACAATGAGCAGTTCTTC. The whole variable domain, remainder taken from reference TRBV5-6 and TRBJ2-1, is DAGVTQSPTHLIKTRGQQVTLRCSPKSGHDTVSWYQQALGQGPQFIFQYYEEEERQRGNFPDRFSGHQFPNYSSELNVNALLLGDSALYLCASRWTSRSRSYNEQFFGPGTRLTVL.

This clonotype appeared many times. The V gene is TRBV20-1, the J gene TRBJ2-7, with 10 positions matching TRBD2. This CDR3 contains 14 residues. V trimming: 4 bases; J trimming: 4 bases; junction bases outside the gene matches: 7. The V gene's germline CDR1 is DFQATT and CDR2 SNEGSKA (reference sequence). The CDR3 loop reads CSATTSGRSYEQYF. The CDR3 DNA follows: TGCAGTGCTACGACTAGCGGGCGATCTTACGAGCAGTACTTC.

This clonotype was observed a few times. The chain links TRBV12-3 or TRBV12-4 to TRBJ2-1; 7 bases map to TRBD1. This CDR3 contains 13 residues. Trimming took 3 bases from V and 8 from J; bases not matched to a gene: 4. CDR3 nucleotide sequence: TGTGCCAGCAGTTTTAAGGGGGCGTATGAGCAGTTCTTC. It yields the protein CASSFKGAYEQFF.

The genes are TRBV4-2 and TRBJ2-1; the match to TRBD2 covers 8 bases. Germline CDR1 and CDR2: LGHNA and YNFKEQ. The CDR3 loop spans 17 amino acids. J gave up 4 bases and V 3 bases, and 11 bases lay outside the gene matches. CDR3 region: CASSQAAQAGGYNEQFF. For the CDR3, the DNA is TGTGCCAGCAGCCAGGCAGCACAGGCGGGGGGTTACAATGAGCAGTTCTTC.

The table lists this clonotype with a few counts. The chain is built from TRBV7-2 and TRBJ2-1, with 16 bases aligning to TRBD2. V was pared by 5 bases and J by 2 bases, with 3 bases of the junction left unmatched. Germline V CDR1 and CDR2: SGHTA, FQGNSA. This CDR3 comprises 17 residues. The CDR3 protein is CASSPGTSGRAYNEQFF. The DNA of the CDR3 is TGTGCCAGCAGCCCAGGGACTAGCGGGAGGGCCTACAATGAGCAGTTCTTC.

This clonotype has ten or more counts. This CDR3 reads CASSPPGTINTEAFF. The CDR3 coding sequence is TGCGCCAGCAGCCCCCCCGGGACCATAAACACTGAAGCTTTCTTT. V is TRBV5-1 and J is TRBJ1-1; a weak D match, TRBD1 (5 bases). Germline V CDR1 and CDR2: SGHRS, YFSETQ. The CDR3 sequence is 15 residues long. With 4 bases removed from V and 2 bases from J, the gap between germline ends came to 15 bases.

The chain joins TRBV5-1 to TRBJ2-3; TRBD1 agrees at 7 bases. CDR1 and CDR2 (germline): SGHRS, YFSETQ. V was pared by 6 bases and J by 6 bases, with 13 bases of the junction left unmatched. The CDR3 totals 15 residues. CDR3 loop: CASTTDRRLGDTQYF. CDR3 nucleotide sequence: TGCGCCAGCACCACGGACAGGCGACTGGGGGATACGCAGTATTTT.

This clonotype was seen at least ten times. The CDR3 region has the DNA TGTGCCACCCAAGGTAGTCTATCCCCCTACGAGCAGTACTTC. Protein sequence: CATQGSLSPYEQYF. The chain links TRBV10-3 to TRBJ2-7; no definite D call. V lost 10 bases and J lost 2, with 18 bases in between. This CDR3 has 14 residues. Germline CDR1 reads ENHRY; CDR2 reads SYGVKD.

This clonotype was detected only once. The chain combines TRBV6-5 with TRBJ2-5; maybe TRBD1 (6 bases). CDR1 and CDR2 (germline): MNHEY, SVGAGI. This CDR3 spans 16 amino acids. Trimming took off 4 bases at V and 3 bases at J, with 18 bases between the two ends. The CDR3 nucleotides read TGTGCCAGCAGTTCCTACGACAGGCCTTCCAAAGAGACCCAGTACTTC. Protein sequence: CASSSYDRPSKETQYF.

There are many counts of this clonotype. The chain combines TRBV9 with TRBJ2-3; no reliable D call. The CDR3 has 15 residues. Germline CDR1 reads SGDLS; CDR2 reads YYNGEE. V lost 3 bases to trimming and J lost 0 bases, with 11 bases between them. This CDR3 reads CASSEAGHSTDTQYF. In DNA, the CDR3 is TGTGCCAGCAGCGAGGCCGGGCATAGCACAGATACGCAGTATTTT.

The sample holds a few counts of this clonotype. The chain joins TRBV19 to TRBJ2-5, with D unclear. CDR3 length: 13 amino acids. V lost 2 bases, J lost 5 bases, and 9 bases lay in between. The germline CDR1 and CDR2 sequences are LNHDA and SQIVND (reference sequence). CDR3 coding DNA: TGTGCCAGTAGTATAACCGGGTATGAGACCCAGTACTTC. It is translated as CASSITGYETQYF.

This clonotype was observed a few times. The chain uses TRBV10-3 and TRBJ2-1, with a possible D match to TRBD1 (5 bases). With 4 bases removed from V and 4 bases from J, the gap between germline ends came to 11 bases. The CDR3 totals 14 residues. Germline V CDR1 and CDR2: ENHRY, SYGVKD. CDR3 sequence (DNA): TGTGCCATCAGTGTCCTGGGGCAGTACAATGAGCAGTTCTTC. It yields the protein CAISVLGQYNEQFF.

In its sample, this clonotype was seen a few times. The CDR3 DNA is TGCAGCCAGGGAGGTTTTTCTAGCACAGATACGCAGTATTTT. Amino acid sequence: CSQGGFSSTDTQYF. The chain has TRBV20-1 and TRBJ2-3, with D possibly matching TRBD2 (6 bases). Germline CDR1 is DFQATT and CDR2 is SNEGSKA (reference sequence). The CDR3 totals 14 residues.